What follows are 30 T cell receptor beta chains derived from one specimen sequenced in a study of response to subunit inactivated influenza vaccine. TCRdb fed the RT-PCR reads into MiXCR, producing one record per CDR3 protein. The sample lists around 650,000 distinct CDR3 sequences, approximately 15% occurring once. The sample was PBMCs from blood, taken about 13 days after vaccination. Source of these receptors: a man aged 45-65 years who received an inactivated influenza vaccine.

This chain joins TRBV7-8 and TRBJ1-5; 7 positions match TRBD1. This CDR3 has 14 amino acids. V gave up 5 bases and J gave up 10 bases; unmatched junction bases: 11. The germline V gene encodes CDR1 SGHVS and CDR2 FQNEAQ. The CDR3 protein is CASSTRDSRIPQHF. The CDR3, as DNA: TGTGCCAGCAGCACGCGGGACAGTCGAATTCCCCAGCATTTT.

This chain connects TRBV15 to TRBJ1-6; no definite D call. V was pared by 0 bases and J by 9 bases, with 9 bases between. Per germline, CDR1 LNHNV and CDR2 YYDKDF (reference sequence). This CDR3 region has 14 residues. CDR3 sequence (DNA): TGTGCCACCAGCAGAGAGACACAGACTTCACCCCTCCACTTT. Amino acids: CATSRETQTSPLHF.

The chain joins TRBV3-1 to TRBJ1-1, with D tentatively TRBD1 (6 bases). The CDR3 runs to 13 residues. From germline, CDR1 is LGHDT and CDR2 YNNKEL (reference sequence). The V and J ends lost 3 bases and 5 bases respectively, with 10 bases between them. The CDR3 bases are TGTGCCAGCAGCCATGAGGGGGGAACTGAAGCTTTCTTT. This encodes CASSHEGGTEAFF.

This sequence joins TRBV19 and TRBJ1-2; D ambiguous. The V end was cut by 3 bases, the J end by 9 bases, with 20 bases between. CDR1 and CDR2 from the germline V gene are LNHDA and SQIVND (reference sequence). This CDR3 spans 15 amino acids. CDR3 loop: CASSMVREGIGSYTF. The CDR3 DNA reads TGTGCCAGTAGTATGGTACGGGAAGGAATTGGAAGCTACACCTTC.

The chain carries TRBV28 and TRBJ2-5; 8 nucleotides align to TRBD2. CDR1 is MDHEN, CDR2 SYDVKM, per germline. V lost 5 bases to trimming and J lost 5 bases; unmatched junction nucleotides: 7. The CDR3 is made up of 14 amino acids. As DNA, the CDR3 is TGTGCCAGCAGTCTTAGCGGGATGGGGGAGACCCAGTACTTC. This sequence encodes CASSLSGMGETQYF.

The V and J genes are TRBV11-2 and TRBJ1-5; D is uncertain. V was trimmed by 4 bases and J by 0 bases, leaving 13 bases between them. This CDR3 is 16 amino acids long. CDR1 is SGHAT and CDR2 is FQNNGV in the germline V gene. CDR3 sequence reads: CASSYPQRYSNQPQHF. CDR3 DNA: TGTGCCAGCAGCTATCCCCAGAGATATAGCAATCAGCCCCAGCATTTT.

This clonotype was seen a few times. The chain is built from TRBV9 and TRBJ2-2; D call uncertain. The V end lost 3 bases, the J end lost 3 bases, and 12 bases lay between the germline ends. Germline V CDR1 and CDR2: SGDLS, YYNGEE. This CDR3 has 15 amino acids. Here the CDR3 reads CASSAYSTHTGELFF. The CDR3 nucleotides are TGTGCCAGCAGCGCTTATTCCACACACACCGGGGAGCTGTTTTTT.

The chain employs TRBV5-1 and TRBJ2-1; TRBD2 matches 7 bases. This CDR3 contains 15 residues. V trimming: 5 bases; J trimming: 0 bases; junction bases outside the gene matches: 5. Germline CDR1 SGHRS, CDR2 YFSETQ. The CDR3 region is CASSLLARSYNEQFF. In DNA form, the CDR3 reads TGCGCCAGCAGTCTACTAGCGCGCTCCTACAATGAGCAGTTCTTC.

This clonotype appeared many times. This rearrangement joins TRBV12-3 or TRBV12-4 to TRBJ1-3, with 8 bases that match TRBD1. V trimming: 6 bases; J trimming: 7 bases; junction bases outside the gene matches: 8. The length of the CDR3 is 14 residues. The CDR3 reads CASSPRTGSNTIYF. The CDR3 DNA reads as TGTGCCAGCAGCCCGAGGACAGGGAGCAACACCATATATTTT.

As concerns this clonotype: The junction does not match germline at one end; this may be a read error. This chain connects TRBV20-1 to TRBJ2-3; TRBD2 aligns across 9 bases. Per germline, CDR1 DFQATT and CDR2 SNEGSKA (reference sequence). This CDR3 spans 16 amino acids. CDR3: CCARDLAGGIQIGQYF. CDR3 nucleotide sequence: TGCTGTGCTAGAGATCTGGCGGGGGGGATACAGATAGGGCAGTATTTT.

The table lists this clonotype with many counts. At one end the junction does not follow the germline gene, possibly because of a read error. The genes are TRBV5-1 and TRBJ2-7, with D perhaps assigned TRBD1 or TRBD2 (5 bases each). The CDR3 is 15 amino acids. Per germline, CDR1 SGHRS and CDR2 YFSETQ. In DNA, the CDR3 is TGTGCCAGCAGCTTAGCTGGGACCTCCACCTACGAGCAGTACTTC. Encoded protein: CASSLAGTSTYEQYF.

In this sample, this clonotype turned up a few times. The J gene is TRBJ2-1, the V gene TRBV6-2 or TRBV6-3; D gene unclear. Germline CDR1 and CDR2: MNHEY and SVGEGT. V lost 5 bases and J lost 10, with 15 bases in between. The CDR3 runs 13 residues. The CDR3 DNA is TGTGCCAGCAGTCCCTATCCTGCGCGGGAGCAGTTCTTC. Its protein product is CASSPYPAREQFF.

There are a few counts of this clonotype. V and J are TRBV10-3 and TRBJ1-4; tentative D call: TRBD1 (5 bases). The germline gives CDR1 ENHRY, CDR2 SYGVKD. The CDR3 consists of 13 residues. V was cut by 9 bases and J by 5 bases, with 13 bases left in between. The CDR3 spells CAIGSGINEKLFF. CDR3 nucleotide sequence: TGTGCCATTGGGTCAGGGATAAATGAAAAACTGTTTTTT.

In this sample, this clonotype turned up a few times. V usage is TRBV7-9 and J usage is TRBJ1-1; the D gene is possibly TRBD1 (5 bases). Trimming took 1 base from V and 4 from J, leaving 13 bases between them. The CDR3 has 15 amino acids. The V gene's germline CDR1 is SEHNR and CDR2 FQNEAQ (reference sequence). Here the CDR3 reads CASSLGGTEGTEAFF. The CDR3 region has the DNA TGTGCCAGCAGCTTAGGCGGGACTGAAGGCACTGAAGCTTTCTTT. Variable domain in full (rest from reference TRBV7-9 and TRBJ1-1): DTGVSQNPRHKITKRGQNVTFRCDPISEHNRLYWYRQTLGQGPEFLTYFQNEAQLEKSRLLSDRFSAERPKGSFSTLEIQRTEQGDSAMYLCASSLGGTEGTEAFFGQGTRLTVV.

This clonotype was detected many times. V and J are TRBV20-1 and TRBJ2-2; D gene uncertain. Germline CDR1 DFQATT, CDR2 SNEGSKA (reference sequence). Deletions cut 5 bases from V and 10 bases from J, with 11 bases between. The CDR3 contains 11 residues. The CDR3 DNA is TGCAGTGCTGTACACCGGGTGGAGCTGTTTTTT. This sequence encodes CSAVHRVELFF.

This clonotype was recorded a few times. The chain recombines TRBV24-1 with TRBJ1-2; 10 bases agree with TRBD1. The germline V gene encodes CDR1 KGHDR and CDR2 SFDVKD. Trimming at V came to 6 bases and at J to 2 bases, leaving 2 bases not matched to a gene. The CDR3 is made up of 14 amino acids. This CDR3 is CATSRQGANYGYTF. CDR3 coding DNA: TGTGCCACCAGTCGACAGGGGGCCAACTATGGCTACACCTTC.

This clonotype came up a few times. The chain joins TRBV5-6 to TRBJ1-2; a possible D gene is TRBD1 (5 bases). The CDR3 is made up of 14 amino acids. Germline-derived CDR1 and CDR2 are SGHDT and YYEEEE. Trimming shortened V by 0 bases and J by 4 bases, and 10 bases separated the two germline ends. The CDR3 DNA is TGTGCCAGCAGCTTGGAGCAGGGTACCTATGGCTACACCTTC. It specifies CASSLEQGTYGYTF. The complete variable domain, with remaining parts taken from reference TRBV5-6 and TRBJ1-2, reads DAGVTQSPTHLIKTRGQQVTLRCSPKSGHDTVSWYQQALGQGPQFIFQYYEEEERQRGNFPDRFSGHQFPNYSSELNVNALLLGDSALYLCASSLEQGTYGYTFGSGTRLTVV.

V usage is TRBV12-3 or TRBV12-4 and J usage is TRBJ1-6, with D tentatively TRBD1 (5 bases). This CDR3 has 13 residues. Trimming took 6 bases from V and 5 from J, leaving 8 bases between them. CDR3 coding DNA: TGTGCCAGCAGGTCCAGGGATAATTCACCCCTCCACTTT. Protein sequence: CASRSRDNSPLHF.

The V call is TRBV9, the J call TRBJ1-1, with a possible D match to TRBD1 (6 bases). The CDR3 consists of 15 residues. V lost 0 bases, J lost 2 bases, and 11 bases lay in between. Germline assignment: CDR1 SGDLS and CDR2 YYNGEE. Written as DNA, the CDR3 is TGTGCCAGCAGCGTAGAGGGACAACCCAACACTGAAGCTTTCTTT. Its translation: CASSVEGQPNTEAFF.

This clonotype has a count of ten or more. V usage is TRBV7-9 and J usage is TRBJ1-4, with D perhaps matching TRBD1 (5 bases). The V gene's germline CDR1 is SEHNR and CDR2 FQNEAQ (reference sequence). This CDR3 region has 16 residues. The ends were cut back, 1 base at V and 0 bases at J, with 9 bases in the middle. This CDR3 reads CASSLVGVTTNEKLFF. In DNA form, the CDR3 reads TGTGCCAGCAGCTTAGTAGGGGTCACAACTAATGAAAAACTGTTTTTT.

A few counts support this clonotype. V usage is TRBV20-1 and J usage is TRBJ2-3, with TRBD2 matching 7 bases. From germline, CDR1 is DFQATT and CDR2 SNEGSKA (reference sequence). CDR3 size: 14 residues. V gave up 0 bases and J gave up 0 bases; unmatched junction bases: 0. DNA for the CDR3: TGCAGTGCTAGAGATAGCGGGAGCACAGATACGCAGTATTTT. Translation: CSARDSGSTDTQYF.

The V call is TRBV6-2 or TRBV6-3, the J call TRBJ1-5; no reliable D call. The CDR3 runs 14 residues. Germline V gives CDR1 MNHEY, CDR2 SVGEGT. V was trimmed by 5 bases and J by 2 bases, leaving 10 bases between them. CDR3 amino acids: CASSQNLGNQPQHF. The CDR3 nucleotides read TGTGCCAGCAGTCAAAATTTGGGCAATCAGCCCCAGCATTTT.

This chain uses TRBV7-2 with TRBJ1-2, with D possibly matching TRBD1 (5 bases). Germline loops: CDR1 SGHTA, CDR2 FQGNSA. CDR3 size: 13 residues. V shed 2 bases and J shed 8 bases, with 12 bases lying between them. The CDR3 DNA reads as TGTGCCAGCAGCTTATCCCAGGGCTGGGGCTACACCTTC. As protein: CASSLSQGWGYTF.

This clonotype occurred a few times. The V gene is TRBV29-1, the J gene TRBJ1-2, with D perhaps TRBD1 (6 bases). Trimming stripped 7 bases from V and 2 bases from J, with 8 bases between. Germline CDR1 is SQVTM and CDR2 is ANQGSEA. This CDR3 region has 11 residues. CDR3 sequence (DNA): TGCAGCGGACAGGACAACTATGGCTACACCTTC. Its protein product is CSGQDNYGYTF.

The chain recombines TRBV24-1 with TRBJ2-1; 8 nucleotides line up with TRBD2. Germline loops: CDR1 KGHDR, CDR2 SFDVKD. Trimming cost V 1 base and J 1 base; bases outside gene matches: 5. The CDR3 contains 17 residues. CDR3 coding DNA: TGTGCCACCAGTGATTTCGGGGGGGGTGGGTCCTACAATGAGCAGTTCTTC. Translating gives CATSDFGGGGSYNEQFF.

The V and J genes are TRBV11-2 and TRBJ2-7; 16 nucleotides agree with TRBD2. This CDR3 region has 19 residues. Germline V gives CDR1 SGHAT, CDR2 FQNNGV. Trimming cost V 5 bases and J 3 bases; bases outside gene matches: 13. This CDR3 is CASSAGTSGRGAVHYEQYF. CDR3 coding DNA: TGTGCCAGCAGCGCCGGGACTAGCGGGAGGGGAGCCGTTCACTACGAGCAGTACTTC.

This clonotype was seen only once. The rearrangement joins TRBV14 to TRBJ2-7; no definite D call. CDR1 SGHDN and CDR2 FVKESK come from the germline V gene. This CDR3 has 13 residues. Trimming cost V 4 bases and J 0 bases, with 7 bases left between them. In DNA form, the CDR3 reads TGTGCCAGCAGCCCAGCGAACTCCTACGAGCAGTACTTC. Translation gives CASSPANSYEQYF.

This clonotype was detected ten times or more. The chain carries TRBV6-2 or TRBV6-3 and TRBJ2-5, with D perhaps being TRBD1 or TRBD2 (5 bases each). Trimming stripped 3 bases from V and 2 bases from J, with 10 bases between. This CDR3 has 14 residues. Germline lookup yields CDR1 MNHEY and CDR2 SVGEGT. The DNA for the CDR3 is TGTGCCAGCAGTTATTCGGGACCTCAAGAGACCCAGTACTTC. This encodes CASSYSGPQETQYF.

J is TRBJ2-3 and V is TRBV7-9, with D perhaps matching TRBD2 (5 bases). CDR1 and CDR2 from the germline V gene are SEHNR and FQNEAQ (reference sequence). Trimming removed 7 bases at V and 6 bases at J, with 17 bases between. This CDR3 has 14 amino acids. Here the CDR3 DNA reads TGTGCCAGCAACGCCGGCCCCGGGGTTGATACGCAGTATTTT. It translates to CASNAGPGVDTQYF.

The chain links TRBV20-1 to TRBJ2-4; 7 bases line up with TRBD2. The length of the CDR3 is 16 residues. Germline values: CDR1 DFQATT, CDR2 SNEGSKA (reference sequence). The V segment lost 5 bases and the J segment 0 bases; nucleotides outside the gene matches: 10. CDR3 DNA: TGCAGTGCTCATCGGGGGGACTCTATAGCCAAAAACATTCAGTACTTC. It translates to CSAHRGDSIAKNIQYF.